The next 25 T cell receptor beta chains were all read from a single sample in a study of blood T cell repertoires in COVID-19. Repertoires were generated with immunoSEQ multiplex PCR, while TCRdb's copy carries only in-frame clones and drops some. The repertoire holds fewer than 85,000 clones, with about nine tenths as singletons. Source material: peripheral blood. Receptor source: a man aged 45-65 years with active COVID-19.

The V and J genes are TRBV29-1 and TRBJ2-2; 7 nucleotides line up with TRBD1. V shed 6 bases and J 4 bases; nucleotides not matched to a gene: 8. The CDR3 totals 14 residues. Germline-derived CDR1 and CDR2 are SQVTM and ANQGSEA. Here the CDR3 DNA reads TGCAGCGTCTCCCGGACAGGTTCCACCGGGGAGCTGTTTTTT. Its protein product is CSVSRTGSTGELFF.

This clone was picked up one time. The J gene is TRBJ1-1, the V gene TRBV6-5; 7 bases map to TRBD1. The CDR3 loop spans 14 amino acids. The junction had 7 bases not matched to a gene; V was cut back by 6 bases and J by 3 bases. Germline V gene sequence: CDR1 MNHEY, CDR2 SVGAGI. CDR3 sequence reads: CASSRHRGDTEAFF. Written as DNA, the CDR3 is TGTGCCAGCAGCCGTCACAGGGGAGACACTGAAGCTTTCTTT.

V gene TRBV6-5 combines with J gene TRBJ2-1; 9 positions match TRBD2. V lost 6 bases to trimming and J lost 8 bases; unmatched junction nucleotides: 11. This CDR3 is built from 15 residues. CDR1 MNHEY and CDR2 SVGAGI come from the germline V gene. CDR3: CASRRVGLAVDEQFF. As DNA, the CDR3 is TGTGCCAGCAGACGCGTGGGACTAGCAGTCGATGAGCAGTTCTTC.

This clone was seen a few times. This chain connects TRBV6-1 to TRBJ2-7; TRBD1 aligns across 11 bases. Germline loops: CDR1 MNHNS, CDR2 SASEGT. Trimming removed 2 bases from V and 0 bases from J; junction bases left unmatched: 3. CDR3 length: 16 amino acids. The CDR3 sequence: CASSERDRGSSYEQYF. The CDR3 DNA reads TGTGCCAGCAGTGAACGGGACAGGGGGAGCTCCTACGAGCAGTACTTC.

As DNA, the CDR3 is TGTGCCAGCAGTGAAGCCGGGACAGGGAATGAAAAACTGTTTTTT. It translates to CASSEAGTGNEKLFF. The chain joins TRBV2 to TRBJ1-4, with 9 bases identical to TRBD1. The CDR3 runs 15 residues. Per germline, CDR1 SNHLY and CDR2 FYNNEI. V gave up 0 bases and J gave up 5 bases; unmatched junction bases: 1.

The chain recombines TRBV6-5 with TRBJ2-3; D might be TRBD2 (6 bases). CDR1 is MNHEY and CDR2 is SVGAGI in the germline V gene. The CDR3 has 15 residues. Trimming pared 6 bases from V and 0 bases from J, leaving 13 bases between. The CDR3 DNA reads as TGTGCCAGCAGCCGCCGGGACTCTAGCACAGATACGCAGTATTTT. Its protein product is CASSRRDSSTDTQYF.

CDR3 nucleotides: TGTGCCAGCTCACTCGTTCGAGGGTTTGAAGAGACCCAGTACTTC. This gives the protein CASSLVRGFEETQYF. The rearrangement uses TRBV18 and TRBJ2-5, with a tentative D call TRBD2 (5 bases). CDR1 and CDR2 (germline): KGHSH, LQKENI. V dropped 4 bases and J dropped 3 bases, with 15 bases sitting between them. This CDR3 has 15 amino acids.

The rearrangement uses TRBV9 and TRBJ1-3; D gene uncertain. Germline V gene data show CDR1 as SGDLS and CDR2 as YYNGEE. CDR3 length equals 15 residues. V was trimmed by 0 bases and J by 8 bases, leaving 15 bases between them. The CDR3 bases are TGTGCCAGCAGCGTAGATGTCGGGATTGGTTACACCATATATTTT. Translation gives CASSVDVGIGYTIYF. The entire variable domain, with the rest obtained from reference TRBV9 and TRBJ1-3, is as follows: DSGVTQTPKHLITATGQRVTLRCSPRSGDLSVYWYQQSLDQGLQFLIQYYNGEERAKGNILERFSAQQFPDLHSELNLSSLELGDSALYFCASSVDVGIGYTIYFGEGSWLTVV.

This clone has a single count. The chain uses TRBV7-9 and TRBJ1-1, with TRBD1 matching 12 bases. The ends lost 5 bases at V and 1 base at J; junction bases unmatched: 5. CDR3 length: 16 amino acids. Germline V lookup: CDR1 SEHNR, CDR2 FQNEAQ (reference sequence). The DNA of the CDR3 is TGTGCCAGCAGCCTGGGACAGGGGGCTTGGAACACTGAAGCTTTCTTT. It specifies CASSLGQGAWNTEAFF. The full variable domain, its missing parts supplied by reference TRBV7-9 and TRBJ1-1, is DTGVSQNPRHKITKRGQNVTFRCDPISEHNRLYWYRQTLGQGPEFLTYFQNEAQLEKSRLLSDRFSAERPKGSFSTLEIQRTEQGDSAMYLCASSLGQGAWNTEAFFGQGTRLTVV.

The V call is TRBV19, the J call TRBJ2-6; no reliable D call. Looked up from germline, CDR1 is LNHDA and CDR2 is SQIVND (reference sequence). The length of the CDR3 is 15 residues. Trimming removed 4 bases from V and 0 bases from J, with 7 bases in between. The CDR3 protein is CASSTPGSGANVLTF. CDR3 in DNA: TGTGCCAGTAGTACCCCGGGCTCTGGGGCCAACGTCCTGACTTTC.

The chain carries TRBV19 and TRBJ2-1, with D perhaps matching TRBD2 (6 bases). The V gene lost 8 bases and the J gene lost 0 bases, with 14 bases spanning the gap. This CDR3 spans 15 amino acids. Germline V gives CDR1 LNHDA, CDR2 SQIVND (reference sequence). DNA of the CDR3: TGTGCCAGTGGGCGGGGCGGAAGCTCCTACAATGAGCAGTTCTTC. Translating gives CASGRGGSSYNEQFF.

V usage is TRBV30 and J usage is TRBJ1-1; no firm D call. The V gene lost 0 bases and the J gene lost 8 bases, with 10 bases spanning the gap. This CDR3 has 12 residues. Germline CDR1 GTSNPN, CDR2 SVGIG (reference sequence). CDR3 residues: CAWSVPSVEAFF. The CDR3 nucleotides read TGTGCCTGGAGTGTCCCCTCGGTGGAAGCTTTCTTT.

Only one count was recorded for this clone. The V gene is TRBV3-1 (or the pseudogene TRBV3-2), the J gene TRBJ2-5; 10 bases are shared with TRBD2. V shed 5 bases and J 5 bases; nucleotides not matched to a gene: 11. CDR1 and CDR2 from the germline V gene are LGHDT and YNNKEL (reference sequence). The CDR3 contains 16 residues. CDR3 sequence reads: CASSSNSGGADETQYF. CDR3 in DNA: TGTGCCAGCAGCTCAAACAGCGGGGGGGCCGATGAGACCCAGTACTTC.

The chain has TRBV24-1 and TRBJ2-7; the match to TRBD1 covers 9 bases. Germline V gives CDR1 KGHDR, CDR2 SFDVKD. This CDR3 region has 13 residues. V trimming: 9 bases; J trimming: 3 bases; junction bases outside the gene matches: 5. CDR3 region: CATGTGNVYEQYF. CDR3 nucleotide sequence: TGTGCCACCGGGACAGGGAATGTCTACGAGCAGTACTTC.

V usage is TRBV5-1 and J usage is TRBJ2-7; 12 nucleotides match TRBD1. This CDR3 contains 14 residues. The germline CDR1 and CDR2 sequences are SGHRS and YFSETQ. J was trimmed by 7 bases and V by 4 bases; bases with no gene match: 6. The CDR3 bases are TGCGCCAGCAGCCCGGGGACAGGGGGCGGTGAGCAGTACTTC. It encodes CASSPGTGGGEQYF.

V usage is TRBV2 and J usage is TRBJ2-7; 7 bases map to TRBD1. Germline V gives CDR1 SNHLY, CDR2 FYNNEI. V lost 5 bases, J lost 5 bases, and 6 bases stayed unmatched. The length of the CDR3 is 13 residues. CDR3 protein: CASSPDRAHEQYF. CDR3 nucleotide sequence: TGTGCCAGCAGTCCCGACAGGGCCCACGAGCAGTACTTC.

The chain carries TRBV7-9 and TRBJ1-1; 7 bases line up with TRBD1. Germline lookup yields CDR1 SEHNR and CDR2 FQNEAQ (reference sequence). CDR3 length equals 15 residues. V lost 4 bases and J lost 1; bases outside the gene matches: 6. The CDR3 DNA sequence: TGTGCCAGCAGCTCCACAGGGGTGAAGAACACTGAAGCTTTCTTT. Amino acid sequence: CASSSTGVKNTEAFF.

V and J are TRBV7-9 and TRBJ1-1; TRBD1 might be the D (5 bases). V lost 2 bases and J lost 4, with 11 bases in between. CDR3 length: 14 amino acids. The germline V gene has CDR1 SEHNR and CDR2 FQNEAQ (reference sequence). The CDR3 sequence is CASSLRGYFTEAFF. CDR3 bases: TGTGCCAGCAGCTTAAGGGGCTATTTCACTGAAGCTTTCTTT.

The V call is TRBV7-2, the J call TRBJ2-7; D may be TRBD1 (5 bases). The germline CDR1 and CDR2 sequences are SGHTA and FQGNSA. This CDR3 has 16 amino acids. The V gene lost 5 bases and the J gene lost 0 bases, with 17 bases spanning the gap. CDR3 coding DNA: TGTGCCAGCAGCCTCAGGGTGGCCCAGAGCTCCTACGAGCAGTACTTC. Translated, it gives CASSLRVAQSSYEQYF.

This chain connects TRBV6-1 to TRBJ2-5; 10 bases line up with TRBD1. CDR3 size: 15 residues. The V gene's germline CDR1 is MNHNS and CDR2 SASEGT. The V segment lost 3 bases and the J segment 3 bases; nucleotides outside the gene matches: 4. The CDR3 loop reads CASSELGTGEETQYF. The CDR3 DNA reads as TGTGCCAGCAGTGAGCTCGGGACAGGGGAAGAGACCCAGTACTTC.

The chain carries TRBV3-1 (or the pseudogene TRBV3-2) and TRBJ1-4; TRBD1 is a possible D gene (6 bases). Germline V gene lookup returns CDR1 LGHDT and CDR2 YNNKEL (reference sequence). The CDR3 extends over 17 amino acids. V dropped 4 bases and J dropped 2 bases, with 17 bases sitting between them. Here the CDR3 reads CASSPTRSTGTNEKLFF. The DNA of the CDR3 is TGTGCCAGCAGCCCGACTCGTTCGACAGGTACTAATGAAAAACTGTTTTTT.

This chain joins TRBV7-9 and TRBJ1-4; 9 bases are a match to TRBD1. The trim removed 3 bases at V and 6 bases at J, leaving 2 bases unmatched. Germline assignment: CDR1 SEHNR and CDR2 FQNEAQ (reference sequence). The CDR3 spans 14 residues. CDR3 amino acids: CASSLGQGDEKLFF. The CDR3 nucleotides read TGTGCCAGCAGCTTGGGACAGGGAGATGAAAAACTGTTTTTT.

The chain links TRBV7-2 to TRBJ1-6, with D tentatively TRBD1 (6 bases). V lost 1 base to trimming and J lost 0 bases, with 10 bases between them. Per the germline V gene, CDR1 is SGHTA and CDR2 is FQGNSA. CDR3 length: 17 amino acids. DNA of the CDR3: TGTGCCAGCAGCTTAGTTGGGGGCAGCTCCTATAATTCACCCCTCCACTTT. The encoded protein is CASSLVGGSSYNSPLHF.

The chain combines TRBV19 with TRBJ2-7, with 10 bases identical to TRBD2. Germline lookup yields CDR1 LNHDA and CDR2 SQIVND (reference sequence). The CDR3 is made up of 15 amino acids. The J segment lost 0 bases and the V segment lost 2 bases, leaving 1 base of the junction unmatched. This CDR3 is CASSIQRGGSYEQYF. The CDR3 bases are TGTGCCAGTAGTATACAGCGGGGGGGCTCCTACGAGCAGTACTTC.

The J gene is TRBJ1-2, the V gene TRBV19; D unclear. CDR3 length: 14 residues. With 5 bases removed from V and 14 bases from J, the gap between germline ends came to 24 bases. Germline-derived CDR1 and CDR2 are LNHDA and SQIVND (reference sequence). The CDR3 loop is CASSSVTGENSRTF. CDR3 nucleotide sequence: TGTGCCAGTAGTTCCGTGACCGGGGAAAACTCCCGGACCTTC.